The 29 T cell receptor beta chains presented below share a single source sample, sequenced in a study of Tregs in tolerant kidney transplant recipients. Profiled with immunoSEQ multiplex PCR; TCRdb holds only in-frame clones, not every one. Among about 81,000 clones listed, roughly 90% were seen once. Mixed chimerism was transient after nonmyeloablative marrow transplants from related graft donors. This sample comprised CD4+ T cells from blood (PBMCs), obtained 24 months after the transplant. These receptors came from a human patient who received a combined kidney and bone marrow transplant. Some of these T cells may belong to the graft donor.

The chain combines TRBV10-3 with TRBJ1-6, with 9 bases identical to TRBD1. The V gene end was trimmed by 2 bases and the J gene end by 8 bases; junction bases not matched to a gene: 10. This CDR3 comprises 17 residues. Germline values: CDR1 ENHRY, CDR2 SYGVKD. The CDR3 is CAISEAPGQGSDSPLHF. In nucleotides, the CDR3 is TGTGCCATCAGTGAGGCGCCCGGACAGGGGAGCGATTCACCCCTCCACTTT.

A remark on this clone: One junction end disagrees with the germline gene, perhaps due to a read error. This sample includes further DNA sequences coding for the same CDR3. This chain joins TRBV4-3 and TRBJ1-6; weak D call: TRBD1 (5 bases). Germline values: CDR1 LGHNA, CDR2 YSLEER. This CDR3 is built from 14 residues. The CDR3 loop reads CASSQGTTNSPLHF. DNA of the CDR3: TGCGCCAGCAGCCAAGGGACAACTAATTCCCCCCTCCACTTT.

The rearrangement joins TRBV18 to TRBJ1-3; TRBD1 agrees at 7 bases. The CDR3 sequence is 13 residues long. V shed 2 bases and J 9 bases; nucleotides not matched to a gene: 4. Looked up from germline, CDR1 is KGHSH and CDR2 is LQKENI. The DNA of the CDR3 is TGTGCCAGCTCACCAGGGACAGAGTCCACCATATATTTT. It is translated as CASSPGTESTIYF.

The rearrangement uses TRBV21-1 and TRBJ2-7; the D segment call TRBD2 is taken from the table without a DNA check. TRBV21-1 has pseudogene status. The CDR3 consists of 14 residues. CDR3 sequence reads: CASSKGDLSYEQYF. Written as DNA, the CDR3 is TGTGCCAGCAGCAAAGGGGACTTATCCTACGAGCAGTACTTC.

V gene TRBV6-1 combines with J gene TRBJ2-7; D not certain. Trimming pared 7 bases from V and 2 bases from J, leaving 15 bases between. The CDR3 loop spans 14 amino acids. The germline gives CDR1 MNHNS, CDR2 SASEGT. The CDR3 loop reads CASIPHTDTYEQYF. The CDR3 bases are TGTGCCAGCATACCACACACCGATACCTACGAGCAGTACTTC.

The chain couples TRBV19 to TRBJ2-7, with D tentatively TRBD2 (5 bases). The CDR3 covers 12 residues. Trimming cost V 4 bases and J 8 bases, with 12 bases left between them. Looked up from germline, CDR1 is LNHDA and CDR2 is SQIVND (reference sequence). CDR3 coding DNA: TGTGCCAGTAGTAAGGCCCCCGGGAAGCAGTACTTC. Amino acids: CASSKAPGKQYF. Using reference TRBV19 and TRBJ2-7 for the parts outside the CDR3, the full variable domain is DGGITQSPKYLFRKEGQNVTLSCEQNLNHDAMYWYRQDPGQGLRLIYYSQIVNDFQKGDIAEGYSVSREKKESFPLTVTSAQKNPTAFYLCASSKAPGKQYFGPGTRLTVT.

The chain couples TRBV5-1 to TRBJ1-1; weak D call: TRBD1 (5 bases). The germline V gene encodes CDR1 SGHRS and CDR2 YFSETQ. The CDR3 totals 15 residues. Trimming took 2 bases from V and 7 from J, leaving 18 bases between them. The CDR3: CASSFDGGGRNEAFF. In DNA form, the CDR3 reads TGCGCCAGCAGCTTCGATGGCGGGGGGAGAAATGAAGCTTTCTTT.

The chain links TRBV4-3 to TRBJ2-2; 11 bases fit TRBD2. The trim removed 0 bases at V and 3 bases at J, leaving 6 bases unmatched. The CDR3 has 18 amino acids. Germline lookup yields CDR1 LGHNA and CDR2 YSLEER. The CDR3 region has the DNA TGCGCCAGCAGCCAAGAGAGTAGCGGGAGGGCGGACACCGGGGAGCTGTTTTTT. Translated: CASSQESSGRADTGELFF.

The chain has TRBV18 and TRBJ2-2; D gene uncertain. The CDR3 loop spans 14 amino acids. Germline loops: CDR1 KGHSH, CDR2 LQKENI. Trimming cost V 2 bases and J 3 bases, with 7 bases left between them. CDR3 amino acids: CASSPDSYTGELFF. Written as DNA, the CDR3 is TGTGCCAGCTCACCAGATAGCTACACCGGGGAGCTGTTTTTT.

The CDR3 DNA reads as TGTGCCACGTGTCCGGGACAGGGGTACAATGAGCAGTTCTTC. Translation gives CATCPGQGYNEQFF. The V and J genes are TRBV10-3 and TRBJ2-1, with TRBD1 matching 10 bases. The CDR3 extends over 14 amino acids. Trimming cost V 10 bases and J 4 bases; bases outside gene matches: 7. Germline values: CDR1 ENHRY, CDR2 SYGVKD.

The chain has TRBV5-1 and TRBJ1-2; possible D gene TRBD1, 6 bases. Germline CDR1 reads SGHRS; CDR2 reads YFSETQ. Trimming pared 4 bases from V and 6 bases from J, leaving 16 bases between. CDR3 size: 14 residues. The CDR3 reads CASSPPGQSHGYTF. The CDR3 region has the DNA TGCGCCAGCAGCCCGCCGGGACAAAGCCATGGCTACACCTTC.

The genes are TRBV4-2 and TRBJ2-7, with D hard to call. From germline, CDR1 is LGHNA and CDR2 YNFKEQ. V lost 3 bases and J lost 3, with 9 bases in between. This CDR3 region has 13 residues. CDR3 DNA: TGTGCCAGCAGCCACCTACAGAACTACGAGCAGTACTTC. Translating gives CASSHLQNYEQYF.

V usage is TRBV11-3 and J usage is TRBJ2-7; D not certain. The V and J ends lost 0 bases and 6 bases respectively, with 9 bases between them. The germline V gene has CDR1 SGHNT and CDR2 YENEEA. The CDR3 has 13 amino acids. The CDR3 loop is CASSLEFGAEQYF. The CDR3, as DNA: TGTGCCAGCAGCTTAGAATTCGGTGCCGAGCAGTACTTC.

The CDR3 loop reads CASSQTRGEQFF. The CDR3 DNA is TGTGCCAGCAGCCAGACGAGGGGGGAGCAGTTCTTC. The genes are TRBV4-2 and TRBJ2-1; a weak D match, TRBD1 (6 bases). Deletions cut 3 bases from V and 10 bases from J, with 10 bases between. The CDR3 is made up of 12 amino acids. CDR1 and CDR2 from the germline V gene are LGHNA and YNFKEQ.

Notes on this clone: The identical CDR3 is also encoded by other nucleotide sequences in the sample. The CDR3 bases are TGCAGTGCTCGGACAGATACGCAGTATTTT. Protein product: CSARTDTQYF. V is TRBV20-1 and J is TRBJ2-3, with D unresolved. The CDR3 sequence is 10 residues long. Germline CDR1 and CDR2: DFQATT and SNEGSKA (reference sequence). The V and J ends lost 5 bases and 3 bases respectively, with 3 bases between them.

The chain links TRBV29-1 to TRBJ2-7, with TRBD2 matching over 10 bases. The junction had 5 bases not matched to a gene; V was cut back by 5 bases and J by 4 bases. The CDR3 is made up of 13 amino acids. CDR1 is SQVTM and CDR2 is ANQGSEA in the germline V gene. CDR3 in amino acids: CSVPSGSRYEQYF. The DNA of the CDR3 is TGCAGCGTTCCTAGCGGGAGTCGTTACGAGCAGTACTTC.

The chain links TRBV4-3 to TRBJ2-3, with 12 positions matching TRBD2. Germline values: CDR1 LGHNA, CDR2 YSLEER. This CDR3 has 17 residues. Unmatched junction bases numbered 10, after V lost 3 bases and J lost 6 bases. The CDR3: CASSQGPSGRATDTQYF. The CDR3 DNA reads as TGCGCCAGCAGCCAGGGACCTAGCGGGAGGGCCACGGATACGCAGTATTTT.

CDR3 amino acids: CASRASGRGDEQFF. The CDR3 region has the DNA TGCGCCAGCAGGGCTAGCGGGAGAGGAGATGAGCAGTTCTTC. This chain connects TRBV10-2 to TRBJ2-1; TRBD2 aligns across 10 bases. With V trimmed by 6 bases and J by 8 bases, 7 bases remained unmatched. This CDR3 comprises 14 residues. The germline CDR1 and CDR2 sequences are WSHSY and SAAADI.

The chain links TRBV19 to TRBJ2-5; D remains ambiguous. Germline lookup yields CDR1 LNHDA and CDR2 SQIVND (reference sequence). This CDR3 region has 14 residues. The V and J ends lost 1 base and 4 bases respectively, with 10 bases between them. The CDR3: CASSIAASGETQYF. The CDR3 bases are TGTGCCAGTAGTATAGCGGCTAGTGGAGAGACCCAGTACTTC.

In its sample, this clone was seen once. The rearrangement links TRBV2 to TRBJ1-2; 7 bases match TRBD1. Germline V gene data show CDR1 as SNHLY and CDR2 as FYNNEI. V shed 4 bases, J shed 3 bases, and the junction held 5 bases outside the gene matches. This CDR3 has 14 residues. The CDR3 region is CASSVDRRDYGYTF. DNA for the CDR3: TGTGCCAGCAGTGTGGACAGGAGAGACTATGGCTACACCTTC.

As to this clone: As the CDR3 is not closed by the conserved phenylalanine or tryptophan, this likely results from a read error. The CDR3 DNA reads as TGTGCCAGTAGTATTAGGAGGGGGGGAGGATACAGATATAGCAATCAGCCCCAGCATCTT. Translated: CASSIRRGGGYRYSNQPQHL. This chain joins TRBV19 and TRBJ1-5; possibly TRBD1 for D (6 bases). Deletions cut 3 bases from V and 0 bases from J, with 24 bases between. From germline, CDR1 is LNHDA and CDR2 SQIVND (reference sequence). This CDR3 comprises 20 residues.

The V gene is TRBV7-8, the J gene TRBJ2-1; the match to TRBD2 covers 10 bases. CDR3 length equals 17 residues. Germline V gene data show CDR1 as SGHVS and CDR2 as FQNEAQ. Unmatched junction bases numbered 4, after V lost 1 base and J lost 1 base. The CDR3 spells CASSLEAGGPSYNEQFF. In nucleotides, the CDR3 is TGTGCCAGCAGCTTAGAAGCGGGAGGGCCTTCCTACAATGAGCAGTTCTTC.

On this clone: One end of the junction varies from germline; a read error may be responsible. Different DNA sequences within this sample yield the same CDR3. The V call is TRBV6-5, the J call TRBJ1-1; D gene ambiguous. The CDR3 has 14 amino acids. In germline, CDR1 is MNHEY, CDR2 SVGAGI. CDR3 sequence reads: CASSYSPFRSEAFF. The CDR3 DNA follows: TGTGCCAGCAGTTACAGCCCATTCCGTAGTGAAGCTTTCTTC.

V gene TRBV30 combines with J gene TRBJ2-7; perhaps TRBD2 as D (6 bases). CDR1 and CDR2 (germline): GTSNPN, SVGIG (reference sequence). Trimming stripped 3 bases from V and 0 bases from J, with 21 bases between. CDR3 size: 17 residues. Here the CDR3 DNA reads TGTGCCTGGAGCGGGGAGGCGCCATTCTCTCTCTCCTACGAGCAGTACTTC. It encodes CAWSGEAPFSLSYEQYF.

The chain has TRBV5-8 and TRBJ1-6; the D is unclear. The CDR3 loop spans 17 amino acids. Germline-derived CDR1 and CDR2 are SGHTS and YDEGEE. The germline V and J ends were trimmed by 4 bases and 0 bases, with 14 bases remaining between them. CDR3 DNA sequence: TGTGCCAGCAGCGCAGTACTGGGGAGCTCCTATAATTCACCCCTCCACTTT. This translates into CASSAVLGSSYNSPLHF.

Regarding this clone: One junction end disagrees with the germline gene, perhaps due to a read error. Additional DNA sequences in this sample encode the identical CDR3. The chain has TRBV7-3 and TRBJ1-6, with 7 bases matching TRBD1. This CDR3 is built from 14 residues. CDR1 and CDR2 from the germline V gene are SGHTA and FQGTGA. CDR3 sequence (DNA): TGTGCCAGCAGCTTACGGACAGGAAATTCCCCCCTCCACTTT. This translates into CASSLRTGNSPLHF.

The chain employs TRBV6-6 and TRBJ2-7; possibly TRBD1 for D (5 bases). Germline V gene sequence: CDR1 MNHNY, CDR2 SVGAGI (reference sequence). With 7 bases removed from V and 4 bases from J, the gap between germline ends came to 17 bases. This CDR3 is built from 14 residues. CDR3 coding DNA: TGTGCCAGCACCTACCGGGCAGGGATTTACGAGCAGTACTTC. Encoded protein: CASTYRAGIYEQYF.

This chain links TRBV7-2 with TRBJ2-2, with a possible D match to TRBD2 (6 bases). The length of the CDR3 is 14 residues. Trimming removed 6 bases at V and 4 bases at J, with 12 bases between. Germline V gene sequence: CDR1 SGHTA, CDR2 FQGNSA. The CDR3 DNA follows: TGTGCCAGCAGTTCGGGACTGCCCACCGGGGAGCTGTTTTTT. This encodes CASSSGLPTGELFF.

The V gene is TRBV15, the J gene TRBJ2-5; no reliable D call. Germline V gene lookup returns CDR1 LNHNV and CDR2 YYDKDF (reference sequence). The CDR3 is 15 amino acids. The germline V and J ends were trimmed by 0 bases and 5 bases, with 13 bases remaining between them. This CDR3 is CATSRDLNSRETQYF. The CDR3 DNA sequence: TGTGCCACCAGCAGAGATCTTAACAGCAGGGAGACCCAGTACTTC.